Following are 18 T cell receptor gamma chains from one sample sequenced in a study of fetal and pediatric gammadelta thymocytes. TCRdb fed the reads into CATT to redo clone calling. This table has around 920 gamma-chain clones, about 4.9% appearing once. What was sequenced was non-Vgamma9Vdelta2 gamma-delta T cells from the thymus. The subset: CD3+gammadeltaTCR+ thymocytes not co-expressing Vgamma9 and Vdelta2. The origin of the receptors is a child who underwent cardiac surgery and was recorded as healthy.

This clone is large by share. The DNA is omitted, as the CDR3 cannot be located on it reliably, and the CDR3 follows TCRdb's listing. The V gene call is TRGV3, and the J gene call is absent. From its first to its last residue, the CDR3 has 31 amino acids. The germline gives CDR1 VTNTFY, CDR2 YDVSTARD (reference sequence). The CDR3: CATWDRPVIRNSLAVEQHWLSQVSIGRIQHF.

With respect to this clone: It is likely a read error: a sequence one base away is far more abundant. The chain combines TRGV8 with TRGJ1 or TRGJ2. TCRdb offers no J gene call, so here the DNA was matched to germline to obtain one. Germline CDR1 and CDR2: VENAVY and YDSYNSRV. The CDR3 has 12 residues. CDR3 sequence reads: CATWDSYYRKLF. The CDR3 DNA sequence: TGTGCCACCTGGGATTCATATTATAGGAAACTCTTT.

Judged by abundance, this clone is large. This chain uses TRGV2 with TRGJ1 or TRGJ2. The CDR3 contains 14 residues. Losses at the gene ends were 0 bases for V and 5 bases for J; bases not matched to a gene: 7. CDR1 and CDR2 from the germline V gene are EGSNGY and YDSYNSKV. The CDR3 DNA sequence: TGTGCCACCTGGGACGGGCTCCCTGATTATAAGAAACTCTTT. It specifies CATWDGLPDYKKLF.

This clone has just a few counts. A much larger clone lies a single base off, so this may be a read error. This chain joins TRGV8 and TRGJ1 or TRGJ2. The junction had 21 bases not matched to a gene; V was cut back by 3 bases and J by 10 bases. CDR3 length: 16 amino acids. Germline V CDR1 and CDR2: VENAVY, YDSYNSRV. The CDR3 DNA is TGTGCCACCTGGGATCCATCGGTGGAACGAATCCCGAAGAAACTCTTT. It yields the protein CATWDPSVERIPKKLF.

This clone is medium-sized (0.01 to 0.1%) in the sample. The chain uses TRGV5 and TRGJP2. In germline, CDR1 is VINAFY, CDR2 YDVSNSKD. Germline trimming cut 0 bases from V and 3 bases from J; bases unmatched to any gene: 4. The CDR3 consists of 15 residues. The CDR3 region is CATWDRPGSDWIKTF. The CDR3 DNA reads TGTGCCACCTGGGACAGGCCGGGTAGTGATTGGATCAAGACGTTT.

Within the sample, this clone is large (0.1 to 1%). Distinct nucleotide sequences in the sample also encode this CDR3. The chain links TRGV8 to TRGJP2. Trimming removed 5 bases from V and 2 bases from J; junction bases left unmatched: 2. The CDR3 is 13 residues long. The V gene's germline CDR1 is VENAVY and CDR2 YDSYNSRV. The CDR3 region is CATWGSSDWIKTF. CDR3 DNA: TGTGCCACCTGGGGCAGTAGTGATTGGATCAAGACGTTT.

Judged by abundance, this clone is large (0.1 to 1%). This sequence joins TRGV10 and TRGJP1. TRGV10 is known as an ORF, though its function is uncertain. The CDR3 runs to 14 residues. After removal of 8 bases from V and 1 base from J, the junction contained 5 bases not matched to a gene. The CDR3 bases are TGTGCTGCGTGGGATTCTACCACTGGTTGGTTCAAGATATTT. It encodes CAAWDSTTGWFKIF.

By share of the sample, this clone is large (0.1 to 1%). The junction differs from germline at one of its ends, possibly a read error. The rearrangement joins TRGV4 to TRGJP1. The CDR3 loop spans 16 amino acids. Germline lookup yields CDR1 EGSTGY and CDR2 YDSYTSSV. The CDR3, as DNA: TGTGCCACCTGGGAACCCAGGGGCACCAGTGGTTGGTTCAAGATATTT. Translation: CATWEPRGTSGWFKIF.

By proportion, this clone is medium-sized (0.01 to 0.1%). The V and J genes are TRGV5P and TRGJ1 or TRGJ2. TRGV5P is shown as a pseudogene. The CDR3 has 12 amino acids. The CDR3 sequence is CATWGDYYKKLF. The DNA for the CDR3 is TGTGCCACCTGGGGGGATTATTATAAGAAACTCTTT.

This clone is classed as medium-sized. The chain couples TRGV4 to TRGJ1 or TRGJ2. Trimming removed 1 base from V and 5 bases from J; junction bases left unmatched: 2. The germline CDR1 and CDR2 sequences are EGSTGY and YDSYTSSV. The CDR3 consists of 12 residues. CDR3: CATWDGDYKKLF. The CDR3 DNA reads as TGTGCCACCTGGGATGGAGATTATAAGAAACTCTTT.

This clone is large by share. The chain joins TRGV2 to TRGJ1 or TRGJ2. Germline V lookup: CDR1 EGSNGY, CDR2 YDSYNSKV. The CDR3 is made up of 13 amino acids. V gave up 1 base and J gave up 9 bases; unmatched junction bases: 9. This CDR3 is CATWDGLLGKKLF. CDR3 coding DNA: TGTGCCACCTGGGACGGTCTTTTGGGTAAGAAACTCTTT.

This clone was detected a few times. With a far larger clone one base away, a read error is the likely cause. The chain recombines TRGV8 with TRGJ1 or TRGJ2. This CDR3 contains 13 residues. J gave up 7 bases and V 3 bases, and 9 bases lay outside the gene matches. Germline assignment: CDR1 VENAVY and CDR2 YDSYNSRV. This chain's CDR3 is CATWDGPGYKKLF. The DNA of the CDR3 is TGTGCCACCTGGGATGGGCCGGGGTATAAGAAACTCTTT.

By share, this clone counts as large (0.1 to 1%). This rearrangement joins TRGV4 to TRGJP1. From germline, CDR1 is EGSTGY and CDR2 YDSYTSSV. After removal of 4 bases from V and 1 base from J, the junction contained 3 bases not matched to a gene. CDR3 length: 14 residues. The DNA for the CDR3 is TGTGCCACCTGGGAGAGTACCACTGGTTGGTTCAAGATATTT. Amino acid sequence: CATWESTTGWFKIF.

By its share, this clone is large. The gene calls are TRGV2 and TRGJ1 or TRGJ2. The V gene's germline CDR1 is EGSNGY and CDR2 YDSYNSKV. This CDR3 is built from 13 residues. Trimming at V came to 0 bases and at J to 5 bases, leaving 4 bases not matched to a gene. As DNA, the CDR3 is TGTGCCACCTGGGACGGGCCGAATTATAAGAAACTCTTT. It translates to CATWDGPNYKKLF.

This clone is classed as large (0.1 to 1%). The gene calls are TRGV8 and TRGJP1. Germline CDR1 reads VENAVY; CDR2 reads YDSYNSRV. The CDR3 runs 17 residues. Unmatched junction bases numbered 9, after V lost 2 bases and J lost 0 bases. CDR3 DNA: TGTGCCACCTGGGATATTGGAGTATATACCACTGGTTGGTTCAAGATATTT. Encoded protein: CATWDIGVYTTGWFKIF.

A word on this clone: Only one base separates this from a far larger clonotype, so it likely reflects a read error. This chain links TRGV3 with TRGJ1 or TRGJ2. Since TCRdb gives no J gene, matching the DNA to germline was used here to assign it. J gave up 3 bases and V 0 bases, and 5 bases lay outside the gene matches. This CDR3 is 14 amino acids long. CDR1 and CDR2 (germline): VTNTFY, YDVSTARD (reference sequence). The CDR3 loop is CATWDRPPYYKKLF. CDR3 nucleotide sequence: TGTGCCACCTGGGACAGGCCGCCTTATTATAAGAAACTCTTT.

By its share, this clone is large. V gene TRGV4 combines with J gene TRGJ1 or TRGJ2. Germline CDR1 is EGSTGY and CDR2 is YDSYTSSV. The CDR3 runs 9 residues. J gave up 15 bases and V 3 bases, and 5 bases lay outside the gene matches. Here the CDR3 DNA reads TGTGCCACCTGGGATATCAGACTCTTT. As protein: CATWDIRLF.

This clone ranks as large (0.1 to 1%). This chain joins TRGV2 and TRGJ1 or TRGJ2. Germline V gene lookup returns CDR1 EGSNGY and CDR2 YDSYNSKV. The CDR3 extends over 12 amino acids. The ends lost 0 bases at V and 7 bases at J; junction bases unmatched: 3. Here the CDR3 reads CATWDGRYKKLF. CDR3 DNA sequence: TGTGCCACCTGGGACGGGAGGTATAAGAAACTCTTT.